These 20 T cell receptor beta chains share one sample of origin, sequenced in a study of T cell responses to AZD1222 COVID-19 vaccine. The protocol was immunoSEQ multiplex PCR, while the TCRdb copy is restricted to in-frame clones and leaves out a portion. The data show 130,000 or so clones, roughly 90% seen once. This specimen consisted of peripheral blood, obtained on day 0 of AZD1222 vaccination. Every receptor here comes from an adult in good health.

This chain uses TRBV5-4 with TRBJ2-2; 13 nucleotides match TRBD2. The CDR3 has 18 amino acids. Germline CDR1 SGHNT, CDR2 YYREEE (reference sequence). The junction had 11 bases not matched to a gene; V was cut back by 3 bases and J by 6 bases. The DNA of the CDR3 is TGTGCCAGCAGCTCCGATCGACTAGCGGGAGGTCGATCCGGGGAGCTGTTTTTT. Residues: CASSSDRLAGGRSGELFF.

The chain joins TRBV20-1 to TRBJ1-6, with 7 bases that match TRBD1. The CDR3 contains 14 residues. Germline loops: CDR1 DFQATT, CDR2 SNEGSKA (reference sequence). V lost 3 bases to trimming and J lost 6 bases; unmatched junction nucleotides: 5. Written as DNA, the CDR3 is TGCAGTGCTAGTCGGGACAGCGTTAATTCACCCCTCCACTTT. Amino acid sequence: CSASRDSVNSPLHF.

J is TRBJ2-1 and V is TRBV7-2; weak D call: TRBD2 (5 bases). Trimming left V 7 bases short and J 2 bases short, with 12 bases between. This CDR3 region has 14 residues. CDR1 is SGHTA, CDR2 FQGNSA, per germline. CDR3 bases: TGTGCCAGCACTCCCGGGAACGCCTACAATGAGCAGTTCTTC. This translates into CASTPGNAYNEQFF.

The chain carries TRBV21-1 and TRBJ1-1. TRBV21-1 is labeled a pseudogene. This CDR3 region has 16 residues. CDR3 DNA sequence: TGTGCCAGCAGCAAAGAGGGTCACGAGGGCCACACTGAAGCTTTCTTT. This translates into CASSKEGHEGHTEAFF.

V gene TRBV27 combines with J gene TRBJ2-3; 7 nucleotides align to TRBD1. This CDR3 contains 14 residues. J gave up 3 bases and V 5 bases, and 5 bases lay outside the gene matches. Germline loops: CDR1 MNHEY, CDR2 SMNVEV (reference sequence). The CDR3 is CASSDYRGTDTQYF. Here the CDR3 DNA reads TGTGCCAGCAGTGATTACAGGGGAACAGATACGCAGTATTTT.

CDR3 DNA: TGTGCCAGCTCACCATCGGCAGGTGAAGCTTTCTTT. As protein: CASSPSAGEAFF. The chain has TRBV18 and TRBJ1-1; D gene uncertain. Germline V gene lookup returns CDR1 KGHSH and CDR2 LQKENI. V gave up 2 bases and J gave up 7 bases, with 8 bases separating them. The CDR3 is 12 amino acids.

This chain links TRBV5-1 with TRBJ1-1; the match to TRBD1 covers 10 bases. The CDR3 has 15 amino acids. V lost 2 bases and J lost 4; bases outside the gene matches: 5. Germline V lookup: CDR1 SGHRS, CDR2 YFSETQ. The CDR3 region has the DNA TGCGCCAGCAGCTTTGGGACAGGGGATTTCACTGAAGCTTTCTTT. Residues: CASSFGTGDFTEAFF.

The chain is built from TRBV18 and TRBJ1-1; 8 nucleotides align to TRBD1. The length of the CDR3 is 16 residues. Germline CDR1 and CDR2: KGHSH and LQKENI. The V gene end was trimmed by 3 bases and the J gene end by 5 bases; junction bases not matched to a gene: 11. The CDR3 reads CASSPPPGRGLTEAFF. CDR3 DNA sequence: TGTGCCAGCTCACCCCCGCCCGGCAGGGGGCTAACTGAAGCTTTCTTT. Together with reference TRBV18 and TRBJ1-1, the CDR3 gives the full variable domain: NAGVMQNPRHLVRRRGQEARLRCSPMKGHSHVYWYRQLPEEGLKFMVYLQKENIIDESGMPKERFSAEFPKEGPSILRIQQVVRGDSAAYFCASSPPPGRGLTEAFFGQGTRLTVV.

The chain has TRBV6-5 and TRBJ2-3; unclear D gene. The CDR3 length is 14 residues. Per germline, CDR1 MNHEY and CDR2 SVGAGI. V was trimmed by 0 bases and J by 10 bases, leaving 14 bases between them. The CDR3 sequence: CASSYSTPSKAQYF. The CDR3 bases are TGTGCCAGCAGTTACTCGACCCCTTCCAAGGCGCAGTATTTT.

The chain links TRBV19 to TRBJ2-2, with 11 bases identical to TRBD1. J lost 3 bases, V lost 8 bases, and 11 bases had no gene match. Germline V gene lookup returns CDR1 LNHDA and CDR2 SQIVND (reference sequence). The CDR3 is made up of 17 amino acids. As DNA, the CDR3 is TGTGCCAGTGTTCGGGGGACAGGGGGGGCGGACACCGGGGAGCTGTTTTTT. As protein: CASVRGTGGADTGELFF.

This clone was found once. J is TRBJ2-4 and V is TRBV29-1, with TRBD1 as a possible D gene (6 bases). V lost 0 bases and J 6 bases, leaving 21 bases between the germline ends. CDR3 length equals 17 residues. CDR1 is SQVTM and CDR2 is ANQGSEA in the germline V gene. The CDR3 protein is CSVEEGSDPRGRNIQYF. CDR3 DNA sequence: TGCAGCGTTGAAGAGGGATCGGACCCGAGGGGGAGAAACATTCAGTACTTC.

V gene TRBV9 combines with J gene TRBJ1-6; D uncertain. Germline-derived CDR1 and CDR2 are SGDLS and YYNGEE. This CDR3 has 14 residues. The germline V and J ends were trimmed by 0 bases and 14 bases, with 15 bases remaining between them. For the CDR3, the DNA is TGTGCCAGCAGCGTAGCTACGGGCCCCTCAGCCCTCCACTTT. Translated: CASSVATGPSALHF. The whole variable domain, filled in from reference TRBV9 and TRBJ1-6, reads DSGVTQTPKHLITATGQRVTLRCSPRSGDLSVYWYQQSLDQGLQFLIQYYNGEERAKGNILERFSAQQFPDLHSELNLSSLELGDSALYFCASSVATGPSALHFGNGTRLTVT.

J is TRBJ1-5 and V is TRBV2, with a tentative D call TRBD1 (6 bases). The CDR3 extends over 14 amino acids. Germline CDR1 reads SNHLY; CDR2 reads FYNNEI. Deletions cut 10 bases from V and 0 bases from J, with 13 bases between. The CDR3 nucleotides are TGTGCCACCTGGCAGGGGTATAGCAATCAGCCCCAGCATTTT. This codes for CATWQGYSNQPQHF.

This clone showed up just once. The chain employs TRBV2 and TRBJ2-2, with a weak D call TRBD1 (6 bases). The CDR3 has 15 residues. The V end lost 6 bases, the J end lost 4 bases, and 15 bases lay between the germline ends. Germline loops: CDR1 SNHLY, CDR2 FYNNEI. CDR3 sequence reads: CASRWATGRTGELFF. CDR3 DNA sequence: TGTGCCAGCAGATGGGCGACAGGTCGCACCGGGGAGCTGTTTTTT.

The genes are TRBV16 and TRBJ1-3; D is unresolved. In germline, CDR1 is KGHSY, CDR2 FQNENV. With 0 bases removed from V and 1 base from J, the gap between germline ends came to 7 bases. The length of the CDR3 is 15 residues. CDR3 region: CASSQSVVSGNTIYF. CDR3 DNA sequence: TGTGCCAGCAGCCAATCCGTGGTATCTGGAAACACCATATATTTT.

The gene calls are TRBV2 and TRBJ2-2, with TRBD2 matching 14 bases. The V and J ends lost 6 bases and 4 bases, in that order; junction bases with no gene match: 7. CDR1 and CDR2 (germline): SNHLY, FYNNEI. This CDR3 comprises 17 residues. Here the CDR3 reads CASSGLAGGLGTGELFF. DNA for the CDR3: TGTGCCAGCAGCGGACTAGCGGGGGGTTTAGGCACCGGGGAGCTGTTTTTT.

The chain employs TRBV15 and TRBJ2-2; possibly TRBD2 for D (6 bases). The CDR3 is 16 amino acids. V gave up 0 bases and J gave up 6 bases, with 14 bases separating them. CDR1 is LNHNV, CDR2 YYDKDF, per germline (reference sequence). The CDR3 protein is CATSRDLLGGSGELFF. The CDR3 nucleotides are TGTGCCACCAGCAGAGATCTCCTCGGAGGGTCCGGGGAGCTGTTTTTT. The entire variable domain, with the rest obtained from reference TRBV15 and TRBJ2-2, is as follows: DAMVIQNPRYQVTQFGKPVTLSCSQTLNHNVMYWYQQKSSQAPKLLFHYYDKDFNNEADTPDNFQSRRPNTSFCFLDIRSPGLGDTAMYLCATSRDLLGGSGELFFGEGSRLTVL.

V is TRBV6-1 and J is TRBJ2-1; 13 nucleotides line up with TRBD2. V shed 4 bases and J 3 bases; nucleotides not matched to a gene: 3. This CDR3 spans 16 amino acids. The germline V gene has CDR1 MNHNS and CDR2 SASEGT. The CDR3 protein is CASSGGTSGDYNEQFF. CDR3 nucleotide sequence: TGTGCCAGCAGTGGGGGGACTAGCGGGGACTACAATGAGCAGTTCTTC.

The CDR3 coding sequence is TGTGCCAGCAGCCGGGACGAGCTCTCAGGGGAGACCCAGTACTTC. Residues: CASSRDELSGETQYF. The rearrangement uses TRBV7-8 and TRBJ2-5, with D perhaps TRBD1 or TRBD2 (5 bases each). Germline V lookup: CDR1 SGHVS, CDR2 FQNEAQ. The CDR3 extends over 15 amino acids. Trimming cost V 5 bases and J 5 bases, with 18 bases left between them.

The genes are TRBV7-9 and TRBJ2-7; D is possibly TRBD1 (6 bases). Germline assignment: CDR1 SEHNR and CDR2 FQNEAQ (reference sequence). The CDR3 is 14 amino acids. Trimming took off 3 bases at V and 0 bases at J, with 9 bases between the two ends. The CDR3 here is CASSLTGGSYEQYF. The CDR3 nucleotides are TGTGCCAGCAGCTTGACAGGTGGCTCCTACGAGCAGTACTTC.